These 18 T cell receptor beta chains share one sample of origin, sequenced in a study of blood T cell repertoires in COVID-19. The data were produced by immunoSEQ multiplex PCR, yet TCRdb's version contains in-frame clones alone and is incomplete. In the table there are around 230,000 clones, 86% of which are singletons. Input material: peripheral blood. Every receptor here comes from a man aged 25 to 40 who had recovered from COVID-19.

The gene calls are TRBV5-1 and TRBJ2-4; TRBD1 might be the D (5 bases). There are 17 residues in the CDR3. Germline assignment: CDR1 SGHRS and CDR2 YFSETQ. Trimming cost V 1 base and J 0 bases, with 14 bases left between them. Here the CDR3 reads CASSLSLDTLAKNIQYF. CDR3 coding DNA: TGCGCCAGCAGCTTGTCCTTGGACACCCTAGCCAAAAACATTCAGTACTTC.

V is TRBV6-2 or TRBV6-3 and J is TRBJ1-2; 8 positions match TRBD1. V trimming: 2 bases; J trimming: 5 bases; junction bases outside the gene matches: 4. The CDR3 is 14 residues long. Germline V gene sequence: CDR1 MNHEY, CDR2 SVGEGT. DNA of the CDR3: TGTGCCAGCAGTTACCTGGACAGGGAATATGGCTACACCTTC. Protein product: CASSYLDREYGYTF.

The chain joins TRBV13 to TRBJ1-1; D gene uncertain. This CDR3 is built from 13 residues. The germline V gene encodes CDR1 PRHDT and CDR2 FYEKMQ (reference sequence). V dropped 5 bases and J dropped 7 bases, with 14 bases sitting between them. The CDR3 loop reads CASSATGRVEAFF. The CDR3 DNA sequence: TGTGCCAGCAGCGCGACGGGGAGAGTTGAAGCTTTCTTT.

The J gene is TRBJ2-5, the V gene TRBV7-9; possible D gene TRBD1, 5 bases. This CDR3 has 15 amino acids. Trimming pared 5 bases from V and 0 bases from J, leaving 13 bases between. Germline-derived CDR1 and CDR2 are SEHNR and FQNEAQ (reference sequence). The CDR3 spells CASSPSGSYQETQYF. CDR3 bases: TGTGCCAGCAGCCCCTCAGGGTCGTACCAAGAGACCCAGTACTTC. The whole variable domain, filled in from reference TRBV7-9 and TRBJ2-5, reads DTGVSQNPRHKITKRGQNVTFRCDPISEHNRLYWYRQTLGQGPEFLTYFQNEAQLEKSRLLSDRFSAERPKGSFSTLEIQRTEQGDSAMYLCASSPSGSYQETQYFGPGTRLLVL.

This rearrangement joins TRBV12-5 to TRBJ1-1; maybe TRBD1 (6 bases). This CDR3 is 16 amino acids long. Germline assignment: CDR1 LGHNT and CDR2 FRNRAP. V dropped 4 bases and J dropped 4 bases, with 19 bases sitting between them. The CDR3 DNA reads as TGTGCTAGTGGTTCTCACGGACAGCTTCTTAGCACTGAAGCTTTCTTT. Translating gives CASGSHGQLLSTEAFF.

The chain recombines TRBV9 with TRBJ2-7; 8 bases match TRBD2. V shed 3 bases and J 0 bases; nucleotides not matched to a gene: 8. Germline V gene sequence: CDR1 SGDLS, CDR2 YYNGEE. The CDR3 runs to 16 residues. The CDR3 nucleotides read TGTGCCAGCAGCGCTAATCGGGGGGGAAGCTCCTACGAGCAGTACTTC. Its translation: CASSANRGGSSYEQYF.

The rearrangement links TRBV7-9 to TRBJ2-7; D unresolved. The germline V gene has CDR1 SEHNR and CDR2 FQNEAQ (reference sequence). This CDR3 comprises 12 residues. V was trimmed by 4 bases and J by 2 bases, leaving 6 bases between them. The CDR3 nucleotides read TGTGCCAGCAGCTCTGAGGCCTACGAGCAGTACTTC. This encodes CASSSEAYEQYF.

This sequence joins TRBV7-6 and TRBJ2-7; D remains ambiguous. Deletions cut 0 bases from V and 3 bases from J, with 15 bases between. The CDR3 is 16 residues long. Germline V CDR1 and CDR2: SGHVS, FNYEAQ. CDR3 DNA: TGTGCCAGCAGCTTAGCTTCCACGGCGGAAGGCTACGAGCAGTACTTC. Its protein is CASSLASTAEGYEQYF.

The gene calls are TRBV5-6 and TRBJ1-2; no reliable D call. The germline V and J ends were trimmed by 0 bases and 7 bases, with 10 bases remaining between them. Germline V gene sequence: CDR1 SGHDT, CDR2 YYEEEE. CDR3 size: 13 residues. Here the CDR3 DNA reads TGTGCCAGCAGCTTGGAGATATACAGTGGCTACACCTTC. As protein: CASSLEIYSGYTF.

The chain employs TRBV29-1 and TRBJ2-2; D perhaps matches TRBD2 (5 bases). CDR3 length equals 13 residues. V lost 7 bases and J lost 0, with 9 bases in between. The germline V gene has CDR1 SQVTM and CDR2 ANQGSEA. CDR3 sequence: CSATLANTGELFF. As DNA, the CDR3 is TGCAGCGCTACACTAGCGAACACCGGGGAGCTGTTTTTT.

The rearrangement uses TRBV6-6 and TRBJ1-3; D is perhaps TRBD1 (6 bases). Germline V gene data show CDR1 as MNHNY and CDR2 as SVGAGI (reference sequence). This CDR3 is 16 amino acids long. V lost 6 bases and J 0 bases, leaving 15 bases between the germline ends. The CDR3 protein is CASSQGGGSSGNTIYF. The CDR3 DNA reads as TGTGCCAGCAGCCAAGGGGGAGGGAGCTCTGGAAACACCATATATTTT.

The rearrangement uses TRBV2 and TRBJ2-5; no reliable D call. Germline V gene lookup returns CDR1 SNHLY and CDR2 FYNNEI. This CDR3 spans 15 amino acids. V was pared by 0 bases and J by 0 bases, with 8 bases between. The CDR3 nucleotides are TGTGCCAGCAGTGAAGCTACAGCCTACCAAGAGACCCAGTACTTC. It is translated as CASSEATAYQETQYF.

A single count supports this clone. This rearrangement joins TRBV4-1 to TRBJ1-4; maybe TRBD1 (6 bases). Germline-derived CDR1 and CDR2 are MGHRA and YSYEKL. The CDR3 consists of 17 residues. Trimming left V 0 bases short and J 0 bases short, with 11 bases between. CDR3 DNA: TGCGCCAGCAGCCAAGAGGGACATATGACAACTAATGAAAAACTGTTTTTT. Translated: CASSQEGHMTTNEKLFF.

The V gene is TRBV6-5, the J gene TRBJ2-5; 7 nucleotides align to TRBD1. CDR1 is MNHEY and CDR2 is SVGAGI in the germline V gene. This CDR3 is 15 amino acids long. V shed 6 bases, J shed 5 bases, and the junction held 12 bases outside the gene matches. Here the CDR3 reads CASRPNRGSWETQYF. DNA for the CDR3: TGTGCCAGCAGACCGAACAGGGGTTCCTGGGAGACCCAGTACTTC.

The chain couples TRBV12-5 to TRBJ2-7; 12 nucleotides match TRBD1. The V and J ends lost 4 bases and 4 bases, in that order; junction bases with no gene match: 8. The CDR3 totals 16 residues. The germline V gene has CDR1 LGHNT and CDR2 FRNRAP. DNA of the CDR3: TGTGCTAGTGGTTCGACCCGGGACAGGGGGCCATACGAGCAGTACTTC. It is translated as CASGSTRDRGPYEQYF.

Worth noting for this clone: The sample has other DNA sequences that encode this CDR3 too. The V and J genes are TRBV28 and TRBJ1-2; no firm D call. V was cut by 6 bases and J by 4 bases, with 6 bases left in between. The CDR3 loop spans 11 amino acids. CDR1 is MDHEN and CDR2 is SYDVKM in the germline V gene. The CDR3 nucleotides read TGTGCCAGCAGCCTGTTCTATGGCTACACCTTC. This translates into CASSLFYGYTF.

The chain employs TRBV10-3 and TRBJ2-7; D gene ambiguous. With 4 bases removed from V and 4 bases from J, the gap between germline ends came to 17 bases. CDR1 is ENHRY, CDR2 SYGVKD, per germline. CDR3 length equals 15 residues. Here the CDR3 reads CAISGGGQIPYEQYF. Here the CDR3 DNA reads TGTGCCATCAGTGGCGGCGGTCAAATTCCTTACGAGCAGTACTTC.

The chain links TRBV27 to TRBJ1-4; TRBD1 matches at 7 bases. The CDR3 is made up of 16 amino acids. The junction had 9 bases not matched to a gene; V was cut back by 3 bases and J by 5 bases. From germline, CDR1 is MNHEY and CDR2 SMNVEV (reference sequence). CDR3 DNA sequence: TGTGCCAGCAGTTTCTTAGGGGGACAGCTAAATGAAAAACTGTTTTTT. It is translated as CASSFLGGQLNEKLFF.